A selection of T cell receptor beta chains follows, all from one sample in a study of cytomegalovirus exposure and HLA in healthy donors. Data came from immunoSEQ multiplex PCR; TCRdb stores just in-frame clones and leaves some out. The sample lists some 110,000 clones, roughly 80% seen once, with about 2% in the top ten. Input material: PBMCs. The receptors here all came from a man aged 25 to 40 in good health and CMV-seronegative. Both conserved end residues are part of each CDR3. Fields, in order: J gene, clone size, V gene, D gene, CDR3 DNA, CDR3 protein. The D gene is left open where the match is weak. The listing skips clone size in some rows; elsewhere it reads once, few, many or a size class.

j_gene: TRBJ1-5; abundance: NA; v_gene: TRBV7-7; d_gene: NA; CDR3nt: TGTGCCAGCAGCCAAGAGCCCAATCAGCCCCAGCATTTT; CDR3aa: CASSQEPNQPQHF
j_gene: TRBJ1-2; abundance: NA; v_gene: TRBV19; d_gene: TRBD1; CDR3nt: TGTGCCAGTAGTCGAGGGGGCACGCGGAATTTTAGCTACACCTTC; CDR3aa: CASSRGGTRNFSYTF
j_gene: TRBJ2-4; abundance: once; v_gene: TRBV5-6; d_gene: TRBD1; CDR3nt: TGTGCCAGCAGCTGGGAGACAGGGGGCAAAAACAGTCAGTACTTC; CDR3aa: CASSWETGGKNSQYF
j_gene: TRBJ1-1; abundance: few; v_gene: TRBV5-1; d_gene: NA; CDR3nt: TGCGCCAGCAGCTCTCCCGGGGGGGGCACTGAAGCTTTCTTT; CDR3aa: CASSSPGGGTEAFF
j_gene: TRBJ1-5; abundance: NA; v_gene: TRBV6-5; d_gene: TRBD1; CDR3nt: TGTGCCAGCAGTTACTCCTGGACAGGGCGTCAGCCCCAGCATTTT; CDR3aa: CASSYSWTGRQPQHF
j_gene: TRBJ2-1; abundance: NA; v_gene: TRBV6-5; d_gene: NA; CDR3nt: TGTGCCAGCAGTTCCCGAGGGCCCCTTTACAATGAGCAGTTCTTC; CDR3aa: CASSSRGPLYNEQFF
j_gene: TRBJ2-2; abundance: NA; v_gene: TRBV28; d_gene: TRBD1; CDR3nt: TGTGCCAGCAGACGACAGGGTAACACCGGGGAGCTGTTTTTT; CDR3aa: CASRRQGNTGELFF
j_gene: TRBJ2-3; abundance: NA; v_gene: TRBV9; d_gene: NA; CDR3nt: TGTGCCAGCAGCGCAAAGCTCTTTGATACGCAGTATTTT; CDR3aa: CASSAKLFDTQYF
j_gene: TRBJ1-5; abundance: few; v_gene: TRBV19; d_gene: NA; CDR3nt: TGTGCCAGTAGCTTGGCAGGTCAGCCCCAGCATTTT; CDR3aa: CASSLAGQPQHF
j_gene: TRBJ1-2; abundance: once; v_gene: TRBV11-2; d_gene: TRBD1; CDR3nt: TGTGCCAGCAGCTCCGCCCAGGGGGCCTTTAACTATGGCTACACCTTC; CDR3aa: CASSSAQGAFNYGYTF
j_gene: TRBJ2-7; abundance: NA; v_gene: TRBV30; d_gene: NA; CDR3nt: TGTGCCTGGAGTGTCGGGGACTACGAGCAGTACTTC; CDR3aa: CAWSVGDYEQYF
j_gene: TRBJ2-3; abundance: NA; v_gene: TRBV27; d_gene: TRBD2; CDR3nt: TGTGCCAGCAGTCCCCGGGTAGCGGGGGAGGGCACAGATACGCAGTATTTT; CDR3aa: CASSPRVAGEGTDTQYF
j_gene: TRBJ1-1; abundance: NA; v_gene: TRBV12-5; d_gene: TRBD1; CDR3nt: TGTGCTAGTGGTTCAGGGGGGTGGAACACTGAAGCTTTCTTT; CDR3aa: CASGSGGWNTEAFF
j_gene: TRBJ2-1; abundance: few; v_gene: TRBV6-4; d_gene: TRBD2; CDR3nt: TGTGCCAGCAGTGACGGGGGGGCCTACAATGAGCAGTTCTTC; CDR3aa: CASSDGGAYNEQFF
j_gene: TRBJ2-1; abundance: NA; v_gene: TRBV27; d_gene: TRBD2; CDR3nt: TGTGCCAGCAGTATAATGCCCATCGGGGGGGGGTACAATGAGCAGTTCTTC; CDR3aa: CASSIMPIGGGYNEQFF
j_gene: TRBJ1-2; abundance: NA; v_gene: TRBV7-9; d_gene: NA; CDR3nt: TGTGCCAGCAGCGCCAGCTATGGCTACACCTTC; CDR3aa: CASSASYGYTF
j_gene: TRBJ2-7; abundance: NA; v_gene: TRBV30; d_gene: TRBD1; CDR3nt: TGTGCCTGGAGTGTACAGGGGGCCGGAGAGCAGTACTTC; CDR3aa: CAWSVQGAGEQYF
j_gene: TRBJ1-6; abundance: NA; v_gene: TRBV5-4; d_gene: NA; CDR3nt: TGTGCCAGCAGCTTGGAGGCGGGAGGAAATAATTCACCCCTCCACTTT; CDR3aa: CASSLEAGGNNSPLHF
j_gene: TRBJ1-1; abundance: NA; v_gene: TRBV21-1; d_gene: NA; CDR3nt: TGTGCCAGCAGCCCCCCCGAGGGGGGGAAGATCACTGAAGCTTTCTTT; CDR3aa: CASSPPEGGKITEAFF
j_gene: TRBJ2-5; abundance: NA; v_gene: TRBV25-1; d_gene: TRBD2; CDR3nt: TGTGCCAGCAGTGAATACGGTAGCGGGGTCGAGACCCAGTACTTC; CDR3aa: CASSEYGSGVETQYF
j_gene: TRBJ2-3; abundance: NA; v_gene: TRBV7-6; d_gene: TRBD2; CDR3nt: TGTGCCAGCAGCGGAACCGGGACTAGAAACACAGATACGCAGTATTTT; CDR3aa: CASSGTGTRNTDTQYF
j_gene: TRBJ1-6; abundance: NA; v_gene: TRBV9; d_gene: NA; CDR3nt: TGTGCCAGCAGCGTAGCGGCAGGACAAAATTCACCCCTCCACTTT; CDR3aa: CASSVAAGQNSPLHF
j_gene: TRBJ1-2; abundance: NA; v_gene: TRBV27; d_gene: NA; CDR3nt: TGTGCCAGCAGTTTAAGGCAGGGAAGCTATGGCTACACCTTC; CDR3aa: CASSLRQGSYGYTF
j_gene: TRBJ1-1; abundance: NA; v_gene: TRBV7-9; d_gene: NA; CDR3nt: TGTGCCAGCAGCCCTACAACCCGGGGGACTGAAGCTTTCTTT; CDR3aa: CASSPTTRGTEAFF
j_gene: TRBJ2-6; abundance: NA; v_gene: TRBV5-1; d_gene: TRBD2; CDR3nt: TGCGCCAGCAATCGGGAGGGGATCGGGGCCAACGTCCTGACTTTC; CDR3aa: CASNREGIGANVLTF
j_gene: TRBJ2-1; abundance: few; v_gene: TRBV10-2; d_gene: TRBD2; CDR3nt: TGCGCCAGCAGTGAAGGGGTAGCGGGCGCTTCTCTGGGCTCCTACAATGAGCAGTTCTTC; CDR3aa: CASSEGVAGASLGSYNEQFF
j_gene: TRBJ2-3; abundance: NA; v_gene: TRBV9; d_gene: NA; CDR3nt: TGTGCCAGCAGCCCAGAGACGACCGAGGCAGATACGCAGTATTTT; CDR3aa: CASSPETTEADTQYF
j_gene: TRBJ2-7; abundance: NA; v_gene: TRBV6-5; d_gene: NA; CDR3nt: TGTGCCAGCAGTTACCGGACTCGCTACGAGCAGTACTTC; CDR3aa: CASSYRTRYEQYF
j_gene: TRBJ1-1; abundance: NA; v_gene: TRBV7-2; d_gene: TRBD1; CDR3nt: TGTGCCAGCAGCCTCCAGGGGGACACTGAAGCTTTCTTT; CDR3aa: CASSLQGDTEAFF
j_gene: TRBJ1-1; abundance: NA; v_gene: TRBV11-2; d_gene: TRBD1; CDR3nt: TGTGCCAGCAGCATCTGGACAGGGCTTGAAGCTTTCTTT; CDR3aa: CASSIWTGLEAFF
j_gene: TRBJ2-6; abundance: once; v_gene: TRBV28; d_gene: NA; CDR3nt: TGTGCCAGCAGTTCTGGGCGTAGCTCTGGGGCCAACGTCCTGACTTTC; CDR3aa: CASSSGRSSGANVLTF
j_gene: TRBJ2-7; abundance: NA; v_gene: TRBV6-1; d_gene: NA; CDR3nt: TGTGCCAGCACCAACGGAGGGAACTACGAGCAGTACTTC; CDR3aa: CASTNGGNYEQYF
j_gene: TRBJ1-1; abundance: NA; v_gene: TRBV28; d_gene: TRBD1; CDR3nt: TGTGCCAGCAGTTTCCGGCCGGGACAGACGAACACTGAAGCTTTCTTT; CDR3aa: CASSFRPGQTNTEAFF
j_gene: TRBJ2-5; abundance: NA; v_gene: TRBV27; d_gene: TRBD2; CDR3nt: TGTGCCAGCAGTTTGTTAGCGGGGGCCTTCCAGGGGACCCAGTACTTC; CDR3aa: CASSLLAGAFQGTQYF
j_gene: TRBJ2-1; abundance: few; v_gene: TRBV19; d_gene: NA; CDR3nt: TGTGCCTCACAGAGGGGGGGAATAAACTACAATGAGCAGTTCTTC; CDR3aa: CASQRGGINYNEQFF
j_gene: TRBJ2-7; abundance: NA; v_gene: TRBV6-5; d_gene: TRBD1; CDR3nt: TGTGCCAGCAGCAAGAGGGACAGTTACTACGAGCAGTACTTC; CDR3aa: CASSKRDSYYEQYF
j_gene: TRBJ2-1; abundance: NA; v_gene: TRBV7-8; d_gene: NA; CDR3nt: TGTGCCAGCAGCTTACAGAGGGATGAGCAGTTCTTC; CDR3aa: CASSLQRDEQFF
j_gene: TRBJ2-2; abundance: NA; v_gene: TRBV7-9; d_gene: TRBD2; CDR3nt: TGTGCCAGCAGCCCCCCGGGGGGAGTAGGCACCGGGGAGCTGTTTTTT; CDR3aa: CASSPPGGVGTGELFF
j_gene: TRBJ1-4; abundance: few; v_gene: TRBV5-1; d_gene: TRBD1; CDR3nt: TGCGCCAGCAGCTTTGGGGACAGGGCCCAATCCGAGGAAAAACTGTTTTTT; CDR3aa: CASSFGDRAQSEEKLFF
j_gene: TRBJ2-7; abundance: NA; v_gene: TRBV19; d_gene: NA; CDR3nt: TGTGCCAGTAGAAATTTGGGGCACTACGAGCAGTACTTC; CDR3aa: CASRNLGHYEQYF
j_gene: TRBJ2-5; abundance: NA; v_gene: TRBV5-1; d_gene: TRBD2; CDR3nt: TGCGCCAGCAAAAGCTTACTAGCGGGGGGTAAAGAGACCCAGTACTTC; CDR3aa: CASKSLLAGGKETQYF
j_gene: TRBJ1-1; abundance: once; v_gene: TRBV27; d_gene: NA; CDR3nt: TGTGCCAGCAGTACGATCGGAGGGGACACTGAAGCTTTCTTT; CDR3aa: CASSTIGGDTEAFF